This entry concerns a single T cell receptor (beta chain). This sample is part of a study of OX40 agonist ivuxolimab in advanced cancers. The CDR3 sequence is 15 residues long. J gave up 4 bases and V 3 bases, and 5 bases lay outside the gene matches. Germline V gives CDR1 MGHRA, CDR2 YSYEKL. Assay: immunoSEQ multiplex PCR; the TCRdb copy retains only in-frame clones and omits some. Altogether 60,000 or so clones are present, roughly 89% being singletons, with the ten largest covering roughly 27%. This TCR was sampled from an adult with an advanced solid tumor such as melanoma, head and neck, liver or kidney cancer. This material consisted of CD4+ or CD8+ T cells sorted from blood, taken in a trial of the OX40 agonist ivuxolimab. V is TRBV4-1 and J is TRBJ1-5, with TRBD1 matching 8 bases. CDR3 residues: CASSHDRGPNQPQHF. The CDR3 region has the DNA TGCGCCAGCAGCCACGACAGGGGCCCTAATCAGCCCCAGCATTTT.